Detailed here is one T cell receptor beta chain. These data belong to a study of shared clonotypes between healthy human individuals. V was shortened by 3 bases and J by 4 bases, with 9 bases between the two germline ends. CDR1 SGHVS and CDR2 FQNEAQ come from the germline V gene. The CDR3 is made up of 14 amino acids. TCRdb keeps only in-frame clones here, not all; method: immunoSEQ multiplex PCR. The sample comprises roughly 590,000 clones, around 95% of which are singletons, and 0.11% rests with the top ten. CD45RO-negative cells were positively selected for CCR7, leaving out terminally differentiated effector memory CD45RA+ cells.

Sequencing input: naive CD8+ T cells sorted from blood. The TCR comes from a woman between 25 and 40 years old in good health. The chain couples TRBV7-8 to TRBJ2-2, with D tentatively TRBD1 or TRBD2 (5 bases each). In nucleotides, the CDR3 is TGTGCCAGCAGCTTGGGACGTCTCACCGGGGAGCTGTTTTTT. Translated: CASSLGRLTGELFF.